The 7 T cell receptor beta chains reported below all come from one sample, sequenced in a study of blood T cell repertoires in COVID-19. The method was immunoSEQ multiplex PCR; TCRdb's version includes in-frame clones alone and lacks a portion of them. The sample lists around 170,000 clones, about four fifths occurring once. The sample comprised peripheral blood. Receptors were obtained from a man in his 70s with active or convalescent COVID-19.

The chain carries TRBV12-5 and TRBJ2-7; D is undetermined. This CDR3 region has 15 residues. The germline V gene has CDR1 LGHNT and CDR2 FRNRAP. V was pared by 3 bases and J by 0 bases, with 12 bases between. The CDR3 is CASGFDGLASYEQYF. The CDR3 region has the DNA TGTGCTAGTGGTTTCGACGGGTTAGCCTCCTACGAGCAGTACTTC.

The rearrangement uses TRBV18 and TRBJ2-7, with 9 bases identical to TRBD1. Looked up from germline, CDR1 is KGHSH and CDR2 is LQKENI. The length of the CDR3 is 15 residues. The J segment lost 1 base and the V segment lost 4 bases, leaving 5 bases of the junction unmatched. The CDR3 loop is CASSLTGGLSYEQYF. CDR3 in DNA: TGTGCCAGCTCACTTACAGGGGGCCTGTCCTACGAGCAGTACTTC. Filled out from reference TRBV18 and TRBJ2-7, the complete variable domain reads NAGVMQNPRHLVRRRGQEARLRCSPMKGHSHVYWYRQLPEEGLKFMVYLQKENIIDESGMPKERFSAEFPKEGPSILRIQQVVRGDSAAYFCASSLTGGLSYEQYFGPGTRLTVT.

The J gene is TRBJ1-1, the V gene TRBV2; TRBD1 is a possible D gene (5 bases). V was clipped by 6 bases and J by 1 base, with 12 bases between them. CDR3 length equals 14 residues. CDR1 and CDR2 from the germline V gene are SNHLY and FYNNEI. The chain's CDR3 is CASRLTGGNTEAFF. The CDR3 region has the DNA TGTGCCAGCAGACTCACAGGTGGGAACACTGAAGCTTTCTTT.

The CDR3 DNA follows: TGTGCCAGCAGCCGGGGGGGGAAGGGGACAGATACGCAGTATTTT. It is translated as CASSRGGKGTDTQYF. This chain links TRBV6-5 with TRBJ2-3; TRBD2 agrees at 8 bases. The CDR3 length is 15 residues. The J segment lost 3 bases and the V segment lost 6 bases, leaving 8 bases of the junction unmatched. Germline CDR1 is MNHEY and CDR2 is SVGAGI.

The chain combines TRBV28 with TRBJ1-3; D may be TRBD1 (6 bases). V lost 11 bases, J lost 4 bases, and 15 bases lay in between. The germline V gene encodes CDR1 MDHEN and CDR2 SYDVKM. CDR3 length: 13 residues. For the CDR3, the DNA is TGTGCCCCACAACAGGGAGCGGGAAACACCATATATTTT. Its protein product is CAPQQGAGNTIYF. Full variable domain (rest looked up from reference TRBV28 and TRBJ1-3): DVKVTQSSRYLVKRTGEKVFLECVQDMDHENMFWYRQDPGLGLRLIYFSYDVKMKEKGDIPEGYSVSREKKERFSLILESASTNQTSMYLCAPQQGAGNTIYFGEGSWLTVV.

The chain uses TRBV7-2 and TRBJ1-1; D perhaps matches TRBD1 (5 bases). The CDR3 loop spans 15 amino acids. V gave up 0 bases and J gave up 1 base, with 9 bases separating them. In germline, CDR1 is SGHTA, CDR2 FQGNSA. CDR3 region: CASSLASGGNTEAFF. In nucleotides, the CDR3 is TGTGCCAGCAGCTTAGCGTCGGGGGGGAACACTGAAGCTTTCTTT.

The chain is built from TRBV11-2 and TRBJ2-7, with 8 bases lining up with TRBD2. The CDR3 sequence is 14 residues long. Germline values: CDR1 SGHAT, CDR2 FQNNGV. Trimming removed 7 bases from V and 2 bases from J; junction bases left unmatched: 7. The CDR3 DNA follows: TGTGCCAGCACCAGTCAGCGGGGGACCTACGAGCAGTACTTC. It specifies CASTSQRGTYEQYF.